This paragraph covers one T cell receptor (beta chain) sequence. Its specificity is unknown. Per germline, CDR1 SNHLY and CDR2 FYNNEI. V gave up 2 bases and J gave up 1 base, with 5 bases separating them. This CDR3 has 13 amino acids. Recipients boosted at about 4 weeks or about 12 weeks are pooled. The data were obtained in a study of T cell responses to AZD1222 COVID-19 vaccine. Overall study findings and caveats: Spike as a whole was targeted by vaccine-associated CD4 TCRs, dominant at 160-218 and 743-854. The study identified only five or six AZD1222 recipients as seropositive at baseline.

Sequencing used immunoSEQ multiplex PCR; TCRdb keeps in-frame clones, though not all of them. This table has 150,000 to 200,000 clones, about 90% appearing once. The chain links TRBV2 to TRBJ1-2; D is undetermined. The sequenced sample was peripheral blood, obtained 28 days after the second AZD1222 dose. This clonotype originated in an adult who received the AZD1222 COVID-19 vaccine. This CDR3 reads CASSEIINYGYTF. Here the CDR3 DNA reads TGTGCCAGCAGTGAAATCATTAACTATGGCTACACCTTC.